This TCR beta chain originates from a study of neurological immune-mediated disorders. This clonotype was counted at least ten times. Via MiXCR, TCRdb re-called the 5' RACE reads, giving one row per CDR3 protein. The profile shows 54,000 or so distinct CDR3 sequences, around 3.4% of them singletons. V shed 5 bases and J 4 bases; nucleotides not matched to a gene: 16. CDR1 SGHRS and CDR2 YFSETQ come from the germline V gene. The CDR3 contains 17 residues. The J gene is TRBJ1-2, the V gene TRBV5-1; TRBD1 matches at 8 bases. The clonotype originates from a woman under 40 with multiple sclerosis. Sequencing was done on a sample of PBMCs. Here the CDR3 reads CASRRRDRSPSVYGYTF. In DNA form, the CDR3 reads TGCGCCAGCAGACGCCGGGACAGGAGCCCTTCTGTCTATGGCTACACCTTC.